Given below is one T cell receptor (beta chain) in context. Its antigen is not known. Single viable CD3+CD4+CD8-CD45RO+ cells were sorted as the memory CD4+ T cells. The sample comes from a study of memory CD4+ T cells and cytomegalovirus serostatus. Background on the study: This sample comes from healthy Belgian adults, fewer than ten CMV seropositive, about 23 seronegative.

Study-level findings and limits: CD4+ memory repertoires contained about two fifths of the 164 reported CMV TCRbeta sequences. Suggested: most of the CMV-linked TCR signature lies in CD4+ memory cells.

Authors' data handling: After removing out-of-frame reads, 2 million to 2.5 million distinct TCRbeta sequences remained. Clones were read by immunoSEQ multiplex PCR, and TCRdb kept only the in-frame ones, dropping some. The V and J calls and the clone size are those of that table, but D and trimming were determined from the DNA. The sample consists of about 42,000 clones, just under 80% of them appearing once. The sequencing sample was made of memory CD4+ T cells from blood. This sequence was found in an adult in good health and CMV-seronegative.

CDR3 protein: CASSLAGAAAYEQYF. The CDR3 nucleotides read TGTGCCAGCAGCTTAGCAGGGGCCGCCGCCTACGAGCAGTACTTC. The chain uses TRBV7-6 and TRBJ2-7; tentative D call: TRBD1 (5 bases). Germline V gene lookup returns CDR1 SGHVS and CDR2 FNYEAQ. The germline V and J ends were trimmed by 0 bases and 2 bases, with 11 bases remaining between them. There are 15 residues in the CDR3. Combining the CDR3 with reference TRBV7-6 and TRBJ2-7 gives the whole variable domain GAGVSQSPRYKVTKRGQDVALRCDPISGHVSLYWYRQALGQGPEFLTYFNYEAQQDKSGLPNDRFSAERPEGSISTLTIQRTEQRDSAMYRCASSLAGAAAYEQYFGPGTRLTVT.